Following are 9 T cell receptor beta chains from one sample sequenced in a study of Ad26.COV2.S vaccination and SARS-CoV-2 variants. Treatment defined: 15 to 20 received Ad26.COV2.S at low or high dose, single or two shots; several received placebo; per-sample allocation not given. Day 63 following the first vaccine or placebo injection was when the samples were taken. Only in-frame clones appear in the TCRdb table, and some are missing; sequencing was by immunoSEQ multiplex PCR. The sample holds roughly 350,000 clones, roughly 90% seen once. This specimen was peripheral blood, taken in a trial of Ad26.COV2.S vaccine versus placebo. These receptors originate from a person aged 18 to 59 who received the Ad26.COV2.S COVID-19 vaccine or a placebo.

The genes are TRBV19 and TRBJ1-1, with unresolved D. Germline-derived CDR1 and CDR2 are LNHDA and SQIVND (reference sequence). The CDR3 is 12 amino acids. The V gene lost 6 bases and the J gene lost 4 bases, with 9 bases spanning the gap. CDR3 sequence reads: CASSGLVTEAFF. The CDR3 nucleotides are TGTGCCAGTAGCGGACTAGTCACTGAAGCTTTCTTT. The entire variable domain, with the rest obtained from reference TRBV19 and TRBJ1-1, is as follows: DGGITQSPKYLFRKEGQNVTLSCEQNLNHDAMYWYRQDPGQGLRLIYYSQIVNDFQKGDIAEGYSVSREKKESFPLTVTSAQKNPTAFYLCASSGLVTEAFFGQGTRLTVV.

This sequence joins TRBV4-3 and TRBJ1-2, with 7 bases aligning to TRBD1. The CDR3 is 16 residues long. Germline V lookup: CDR1 LGHNA, CDR2 YSLEER. Losses at the gene ends were 0 bases for V and 5 bases for J; bases not matched to a gene: 9. Written as DNA, the CDR3 is TGCGCCAGCAGCCAAGATTACGGCAGGGGGACATATGGCTACACCTTC. This translates into CASSQDYGRGTYGYTF.

The rearrangement joins TRBV25-1 to TRBJ2-5; D may be TRBD1 or TRBD2 (5 bases each). Between the trimmed V and J ends, which lost 7 bases and 0 bases, there was a span of 18 bases. Per the germline V gene, CDR1 is MGHDK and CDR2 is SYGVNS. The length of the CDR3 is 16 residues. CDR3 in DNA: TGTGCCAGCAACTCTTACTCCGGGACCAACCAAGAGACCCAGTACTTC. Protein product: CASNSYSGTNQETQYF. Variable domain in full (rest from reference TRBV25-1 and TRBJ2-5): EADIYQTPRYLVIGTGKKITLECSQTMGHDKMYWYQQDPGMELHLIHYSYGVNSTEKGDLSSESTVSRIRTEHFPLTLESARPSHTSQYLCASNSYSGTNQETQYFGPGTRLLVL.

The chain combines TRBV3-1 (or the pseudogene TRBV3-2) with TRBJ1-6, with 7 bases lining up with TRBD1. V lost 5 bases, J lost 11 bases, and 6 bases stayed unmatched. The CDR3 sequence is 13 residues long. The germline gives CDR1 LGHDT, CDR2 YNNKEL (reference sequence). CDR3 coding DNA: TGTGCCAGCAGCTATGGGACAGAGACACCCCTCCACTTT. Its translation: CASSYGTETPLHF.

V gene TRBV15 combines with J gene TRBJ2-5; TRBD1 agrees at 11 bases. V shed 4 bases and J 3 bases; nucleotides not matched to a gene: 10. CDR1 and CDR2 from the germline V gene are LNHNV and YYDKDF (reference sequence). This CDR3 has 17 amino acids. The CDR3 sequence: CATSTYGQGAGKETQYF. Here the CDR3 DNA reads TGTGCCACCAGCACCTACGGACAGGGGGCGGGAAAAGAGACCCAGTACTTC.

This chain links TRBV6-6 with TRBJ2-5; D assignment may be TRBD1 or TRBD2 (5 bases each). The germline V gene has CDR1 MNHNY and CDR2 SVGAGI (reference sequence). V lost 0 bases to trimming and J lost 4 bases, with 12 bases between them. This CDR3 has 15 amino acids. CDR3 protein: CASSYSGTGGETQYF. The CDR3 DNA is TGTGCCAGCAGTTACTCAGGGACCGGAGGAGAGACCCAGTACTTC.

The gene calls are TRBV5-8 and TRBJ1-6; TRBD1 matches at 8 bases. V shed 4 bases and J 7 bases; nucleotides not matched to a gene: 7. This CDR3 comprises 15 residues. CDR1 SGHTS and CDR2 YDEGEE come from the germline V gene. CDR3 amino acids: CASSRGTGLNSPLHF. For the CDR3, the DNA is TGTGCCAGCAGCCGAGGGACAGGTTTAAATTCACCCCTCCACTTT.

The CDR3 here is CASRLAGHNYGYTF. DNA of the CDR3: TGTGCCAGCAGACTTGCGGGACACAACTATGGCTACACCTTC. This chain joins TRBV7-9 and TRBJ1-2; D possibly corresponds to TRBD1 (6 bases). The V and J ends lost 6 bases and 2 bases respectively, with 13 bases between them. The CDR3 is 14 amino acids. CDR1 and CDR2 (germline): SEHNR, FQNEAQ (reference sequence).

This clone appeared once. The chain is built from TRBV24-1 and TRBJ2-2, with TRBD1 as a possible D gene (6 bases). V was cut by 4 bases and J by 5 bases, with 13 bases left in between. CDR3 length equals 15 residues. The germline CDR1 and CDR2 sequences are KGHDR and SFDVKD. The CDR3 bases are TGTGCCACCAGTGAAGCAGGAACAGGGACCGGGGAGCTGTTTTTT. Residues: CATSEAGTGTGELFF.